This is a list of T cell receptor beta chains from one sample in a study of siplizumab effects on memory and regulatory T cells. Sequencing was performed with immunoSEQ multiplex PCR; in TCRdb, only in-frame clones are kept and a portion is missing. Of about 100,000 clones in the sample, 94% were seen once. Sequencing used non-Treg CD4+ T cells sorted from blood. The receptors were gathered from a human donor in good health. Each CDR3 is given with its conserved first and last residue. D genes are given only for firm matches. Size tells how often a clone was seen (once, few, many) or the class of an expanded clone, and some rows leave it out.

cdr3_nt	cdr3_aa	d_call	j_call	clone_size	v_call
TGTGCCAGTAGTATAGGGGGCTTGACAGGGGCGAGAAACACCTTC	CASSIGGLTGARNTF	TRBD1	TRBJ1-2	once	TRBV19
TGCGCCACCGGGGGCCTCGGGGAATGGCGCAATCAGCCCCAGCATTTT	CATGGLGEWRNQPQHF	NA	TRBJ1-5	NA	TRBV23-1
TGTGCCAGCAGCTTGGAGGGTTCACGTGACAGGGCTGGCGGCTACACCTTC	CASSLEGSRDRAGGYTF	TRBD1	TRBJ1-2	NA	TRBV5-4
TGTGCCAGCAGCTCCCCGTATATGGGGAACACTGAAGCTTTCTTT	CASSSPYMGNTEAFF	NA	TRBJ1-1	few	TRBV7-2
TGTGCCACCAGCAGAGATTTAGCACCTCAGCCCCAGCATTTT	CATSRDLAPQPQHF	NA	TRBJ1-5	NA	TRBV15
TGTGCCAGCAGTGACCAGGGCACCTCCTACGAGCAGTACTTC	CASSDQGTSYEQYF	NA	TRBJ2-7	NA	TRBV6-1
TGTGCCAGCAGTCCACAGGACAGGGTTGATGGCTACACCTTC	CASSPQDRVDGYTF	TRBD1	TRBJ1-2	NA	TRBV28
TGTGCCATCAGTCCAGGGAATGTGGATACGCAGTATTTT	CAISPGNVDTQYF	NA	TRBJ2-3	NA	TRBV10-3
TGTGCCAGCAGTCCTGTCGGGCAGGGGACAAACTATGGCTACACCTTC	CASSPVGQGTNYGYTF	NA	TRBJ1-2	NA	TRBV28
TGTGCCAGTAGCCGCTGGGGGACAGGGGCCTACGAGCAGTACTTC	CASSRWGTGAYEQYF	TRBD1	TRBJ2-7	NA	TRBV19
TGTGCCAGCAGTTACAAAAGCGGTAGCTCTGGAAACACCATATATTTT	CASSYKSGSSGNTIYF	NA	TRBJ1-3	NA	TRBV6-5
TGTGCCAGCAGTCCGTTGAGGGACAGCCTAACCTACGAGCAGTACTTC	CASSPLRDSLTYEQYF	TRBD1	TRBJ2-7	NA	TRBV28
TGTGCCATCAGTGAAAATAACATTCAGTACTTC	CAISENNIQYF	NA	TRBJ2-4	NA	TRBV10-3
TGTGCCAGCAGTCCCGGACAGGGGGCGCGGTACGAGCAGTACTTC	CASSPGQGARYEQYF	TRBD1	TRBJ2-7	NA	TRBV6-6
TGTGCCAGCAGTTACACGGGACAGAGCACAGATACGCAGTATTTT	CASSYTGQSTDTQYF	TRBD1	TRBJ2-3	NA	TRBV6-5
TGTGCCAGCAGCCGTAATGGGGAAATGAACACTGAAGCTTTCTTT	CASSRNGEMNTEAFF	NA	TRBJ1-1	NA	TRBV6-5
TGTGCCAGCTCACCACCGGGAGCGGGAGCCAAAACCTACGAGCAGTACTTC	CASSPPGAGAKTYEQYF	TRBD2	TRBJ2-7	NA	TRBV18
TGTGCCAGCAGTCCCCCGGGACAGGAAGGGGAAACGCAGTATTTT	CASSPPGQEGETQYF	TRBD1	TRBJ2-3	NA	TRBV6-6
TGTGCCTGGAGTGTTATTAGCGGGGAGACCCAGTACTTC	CAWSVISGETQYF	TRBD2	TRBJ2-5	NA	TRBV30
TGTGCCAGCAGCTTAATCCCTAGCGGGGCTGTATACGAGCAGTACTTC	CASSLIPSGAVYEQYF	TRBD2	TRBJ2-7	NA	TRBV7-3
TGTGCCAGCAGTGAACGCCTCGGGACCGGGCCGTACTTC	CASSERLGTGPYF	NA	TRBJ2-7	NA	TRBV6-1
TGTGCCAGCAGTTTAGGTATGCAGGGTGGAGTCTACTACGAGCAGTACTTC	CASSLGMQGGVYYEQYF	NA	TRBJ2-7	NA	TRBV27
TGTGCCAGCAGCTTGGCCGGGAGTTCATTCTACGAGCAGTACTTC	CASSLAGSSFYEQYF	NA	TRBJ2-7	NA	TRBV5-4
TGTGCCAGCAGACTGACCCTCACCACAGATACGCAGTATTTT	CASRLTLTTDTQYF	NA	TRBJ2-3	NA	TRBV6-1
TGTGCCAGCAGAACCCCCGTGAGGGGGCCCTACGAGCAGTACTTC	CASRTPVRGPYEQYF	TRBD1	TRBJ2-7	NA	TRBV28
TGCGCCAGCAGCTCGACCGGGGAGACCCAGTACTTC	CASSSTGETQYF	NA	TRBJ2-5	NA	TRBV10-1
TGTGCCAGCAGCTTTTTTCGATCAGACCGTGGCCAAGAGACCCAGTACTTC	CASSFFRSDRGQETQYF	NA	TRBJ2-5	NA	TRBV7-9
TGCGCCAGCAGCCCCCGAGGTGTAGGGATCTACAATGAGCAGTTCTTC	CASSPRGVGIYNEQFF	NA	TRBJ2-1	NA	TRBV5-1
TGCGCCAGCAGCTTTGGGGGATTGAGACACGACAATGAGCAGTTCTTC	CASSFGGLRHDNEQFF	NA	TRBJ2-1	NA	TRBV5-1
TGTGCCAGCAGTTTGAAGTGGAACTCTGGAAACACCATATATTTT	CASSLKWNSGNTIYF	NA	TRBJ1-3	NA	TRBV27
TGTGCCAGCACCGGTAGCGGGCAAAACATTCAGTACTTC	CASTGSGQNIQYF	TRBD2	TRBJ2-4	NA	TRBV6-5
TGTGCCTGGAGCTCACCCGGGACAGGGGGTTCACCCCTCCACTTT	CAWSSPGTGGSPLHF	TRBD1	TRBJ1-6	NA	TRBV30
TGTGCCAGCAGTGGGATAGGGAAAAAGAACACTGAAGCTTTCTTT	CASSGIGKKNTEAFF	NA	TRBJ1-1	NA	TRBV6-1
TGTGCCATCAGTGAGTCTAGGACAGGAATCCCGAGGAATCAGCCCCAGCATTTT	CAISESRTGIPRNQPQHF	TRBD1	TRBJ1-5	once	TRBV10-3
TGTGCCAGCAGTGCAGGCTACGAGCAGTACTTC	CASSAGYEQYF	NA	TRBJ2-7	NA	TRBV2
TGTGCCAGCAGCTTAATTGGCCAGTCCCAAGAGACCCAGTACTTC	CASSLIGQSQETQYF	NA	TRBJ2-5	NA	TRBV7-3